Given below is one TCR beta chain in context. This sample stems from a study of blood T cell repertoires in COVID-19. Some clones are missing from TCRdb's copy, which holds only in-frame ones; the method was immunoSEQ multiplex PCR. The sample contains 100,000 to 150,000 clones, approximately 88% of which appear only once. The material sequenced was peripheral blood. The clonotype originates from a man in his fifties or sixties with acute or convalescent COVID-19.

CDR3 nucleotide sequence: TGTGCCAGCAGCCCCCATGGAGGTTTTCGTGGGGAGCAGTACTTC. It encodes CASSPHGGFRGEQYF. The V call is TRBV7-3, the J call TRBJ2-7, with D perhaps matching TRBD2 (5 bases). The V and J ends lost 5 bases and 7 bases respectively, with 21 bases between them. Germline V gene lookup returns CDR1 SGHTA and CDR2 FQGTGA. This CDR3 has 15 amino acids.